This T cell receptor beta chain derives from a study of blood T cells in healthy people across ages. Alongside a J-beta primer mix, a sample-barcoded 5' primer served in a second PCR lasting about 7 to 11 cycles. Tagging of each cDNA molecule was performed by a template-switch adaptor with 12 random nucleotides. Using its own MiXCR run on the 5' RACE reads, TCRdb lists one record per CDR3 protein. Of about 320,000 distinct CDR3 sequences in the sample, 25% to 30% were seen once. On this clonotype: Its target is not known.

From germline, CDR1 is SGDLS and CDR2 YYNGEE. CDR3 length equals 14 residues. Whole-study results and caveats: In older individuals, TCR beta diversity per million T cells was lower, falling roughly linearly with age. It was the long-lived donors that had more naive CD4+ cells and higher diversity than aged donors.

The sequence was collected from a woman in her 70s in good health. Sequenced material: blood. This chain links TRBV9 with TRBJ2-5; 14 nucleotides line up with TRBD2. Judging by the DNA end, TRBJ2-1 fits better; the J call may be wrong. In DNA form, the CDR3 reads TGTGCCAGTACCGGGACTAGCGGGAGCTCTGAGCAGTTCTTC. Protein product: CASTGTSGSSEQFF.